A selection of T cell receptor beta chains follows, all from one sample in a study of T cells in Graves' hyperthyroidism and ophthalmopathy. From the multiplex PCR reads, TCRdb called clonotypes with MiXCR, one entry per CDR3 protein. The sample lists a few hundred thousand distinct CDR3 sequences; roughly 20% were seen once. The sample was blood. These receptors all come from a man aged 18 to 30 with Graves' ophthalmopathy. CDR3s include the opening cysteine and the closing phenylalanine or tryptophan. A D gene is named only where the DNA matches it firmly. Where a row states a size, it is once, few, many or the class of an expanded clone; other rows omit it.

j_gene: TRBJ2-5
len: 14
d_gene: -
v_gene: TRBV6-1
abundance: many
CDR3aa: CASTETGLGETQYF
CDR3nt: TGTGCCAGCACCGAAACAGGGTTGGGAGAGACCCAGTACTTC

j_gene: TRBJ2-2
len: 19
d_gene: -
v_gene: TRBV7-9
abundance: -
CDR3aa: CASSLGGGRPGTTTGELFF
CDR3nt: TGTGCCAGCAGCCTTGGGGGGGGGAGACCCGGGACAACCACCGGGGAGCTGTTTTTT

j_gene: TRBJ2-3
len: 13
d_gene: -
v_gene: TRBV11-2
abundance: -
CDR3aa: CASSSRATDTQYF
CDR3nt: TGTGCCAGCAGCTCCAGGGCCACAGATACGCAGTATTTT

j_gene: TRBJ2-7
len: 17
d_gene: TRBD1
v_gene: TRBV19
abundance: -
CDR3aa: CASSSLADRGGAYEQYF
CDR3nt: TGTGCCAGTAGTTCATTGGCCGACAGGGGAGGCGCCTACGAGCAGTACTTC

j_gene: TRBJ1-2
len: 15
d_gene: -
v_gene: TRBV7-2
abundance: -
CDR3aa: CASSQDFVSPYGYTF
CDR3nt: TGTGCCAGCAGCCAAGATTTTGTCTCCCCCTATGGCTACACCTTC

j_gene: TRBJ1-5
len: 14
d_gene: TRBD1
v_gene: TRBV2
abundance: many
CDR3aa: CASGQGGSNQPQHF
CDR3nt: TGTGCCAGCGGACAGGGGGGCAGCAATCAGCCCCAGCATTTT

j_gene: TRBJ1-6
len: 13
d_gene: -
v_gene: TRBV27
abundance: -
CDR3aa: CASRSLSNSPLHF
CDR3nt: TGTGCCAGCAGAAGCCTCTCAAATTCACCCCTCCACTTT

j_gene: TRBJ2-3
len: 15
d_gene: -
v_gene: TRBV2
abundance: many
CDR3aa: CASSVREGIADTQYF
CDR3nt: TGTGCCAGCAGTGTCCGTGAAGGGATCGCAGATACGCAGTATTTT

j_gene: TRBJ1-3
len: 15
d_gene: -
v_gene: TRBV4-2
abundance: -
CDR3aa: CASSQERGGRNTIYF
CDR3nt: TGTGCCAGCAGCCAAGAGAGAGGGGGTAGAAACACCATATATTTT

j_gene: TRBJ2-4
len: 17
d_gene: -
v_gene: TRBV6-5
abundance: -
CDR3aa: CASSYSSGGLAKNIQYF
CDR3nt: TGTGCCAGCAGTTACTCTTCAGGGGGACTAGCCAAAAACATTCAGTACTTC

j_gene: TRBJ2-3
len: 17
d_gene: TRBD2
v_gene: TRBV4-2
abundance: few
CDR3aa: CASSQGLAGGPTDTQYF
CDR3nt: TGTGCCAGCAGCCAAGGACTAGCGGGGGGGCCTACAGATACGCAGTATTTT

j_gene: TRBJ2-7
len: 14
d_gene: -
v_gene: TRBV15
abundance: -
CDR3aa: CATSKGLEAYEQYF
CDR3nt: TGTGCCACCAGCAAAGGACTGGAGGCCTACGAGCAGTACTTC

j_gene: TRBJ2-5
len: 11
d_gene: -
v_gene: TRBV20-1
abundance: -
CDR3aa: CSATIVQTQYF
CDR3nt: TGCAGTGCAACTATAGTGCAGACCCAGTACTTC

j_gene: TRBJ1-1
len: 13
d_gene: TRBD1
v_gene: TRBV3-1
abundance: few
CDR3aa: CASSEQGLGMAFF
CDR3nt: TGTGCCAGCAGCGAACAGGGGTTAGGAATGGCTTTCTTT

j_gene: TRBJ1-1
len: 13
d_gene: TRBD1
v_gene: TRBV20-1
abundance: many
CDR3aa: CSARTGPGTEAFF
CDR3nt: TGCAGTGCACGGACAGGCCCGGGGACTGAAGCTTTCTTT

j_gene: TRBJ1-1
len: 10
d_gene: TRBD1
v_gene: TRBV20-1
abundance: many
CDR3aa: CSAEGQQAFF
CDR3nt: TGCAGTGCAGAGGGACAGCAAGCTTTCTTT

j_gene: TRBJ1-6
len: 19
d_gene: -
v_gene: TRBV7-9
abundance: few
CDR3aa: CASSLVYQTSSSYNSPLHF
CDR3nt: TGTGCCAGCAGCTTAGTTTACCAGACATCGAGCTCCTATAATTCACCCCTCCACTTT

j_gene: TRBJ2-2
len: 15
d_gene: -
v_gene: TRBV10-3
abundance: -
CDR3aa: CAISIRDGNTGELFF
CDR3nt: TGTGCCATCAGTATCCGGGACGGAAACACCGGGGAGCTGTTTTTT

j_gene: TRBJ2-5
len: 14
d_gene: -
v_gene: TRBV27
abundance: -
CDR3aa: CASSMVWGRETQYF
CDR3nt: TGTGCCAGCAGTATGGTTTGGGGGAGAGAGACCCAGTACTTC

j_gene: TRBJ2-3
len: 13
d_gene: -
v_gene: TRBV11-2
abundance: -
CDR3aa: CASSFSLTDTQYF
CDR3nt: TGTGCCAGCAGCTTCAGCCTCACAGATACGCAGTATTTT

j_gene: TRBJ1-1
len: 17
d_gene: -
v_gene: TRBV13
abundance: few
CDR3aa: CASSLARGGGVNTEAFF
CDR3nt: TGTGCCAGCAGCTTGGCCCGGGGCGGGGGCGTGAACACTGAAGCTTTCTTT

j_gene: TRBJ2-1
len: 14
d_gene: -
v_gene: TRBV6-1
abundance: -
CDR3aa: CASSELQGLYEQFF
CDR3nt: TGTGCCAGCAGTGAATTGCAGGGGTTGTATGAGCAGTTCTTC

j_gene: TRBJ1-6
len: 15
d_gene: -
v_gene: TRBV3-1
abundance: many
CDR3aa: CASSQEWRANSPLHF
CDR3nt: TGTGCCAGCAGCCAAGAATGGAGAGCTAATTCACCCCTCCACTTT

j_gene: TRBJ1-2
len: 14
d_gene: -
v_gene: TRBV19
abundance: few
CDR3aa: CASTRADRIYGYTF
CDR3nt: TGTGCCAGTACCAGGGCCGACAGGATCTATGGCTACACCTTC

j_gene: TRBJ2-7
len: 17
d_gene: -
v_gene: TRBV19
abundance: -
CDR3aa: CASSLELSGSRSYERYF
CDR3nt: TGTGCCAGTAGTCTGGAACTCAGCGGGTCCAGGTCCTACGAGCGGTACTTC

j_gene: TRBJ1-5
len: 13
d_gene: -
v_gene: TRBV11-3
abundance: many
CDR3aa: CASSSGADQPQHF
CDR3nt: TGTGCCAGCAGCTCGGGGGCGGATCAGCCCCAGCATTTT

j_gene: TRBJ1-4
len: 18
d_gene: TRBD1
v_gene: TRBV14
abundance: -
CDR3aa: CASSIQRGTGRLDEKLFF
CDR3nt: TGTGCCAGCAGCATCCAAAGGGGGACAGGGCGCCTGGATGAAAAACTGTTTTTT

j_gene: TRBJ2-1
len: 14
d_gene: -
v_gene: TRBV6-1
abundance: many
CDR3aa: CASGGVSSYNEQFF
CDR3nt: TGTGCCAGCGGCGGGGTTAGCTCCTACAATGAGCAGTTCTTC

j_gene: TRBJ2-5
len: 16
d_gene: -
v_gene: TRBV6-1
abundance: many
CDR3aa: CASSEALGTGQETQYF
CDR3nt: TGTGCCAGCAGTGAAGCCCTAGGGACGGGGCAAGAGACCCAGTACTTC

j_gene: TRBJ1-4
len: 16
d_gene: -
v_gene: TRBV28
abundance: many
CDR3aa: CASSPLDGSTNEKLFF
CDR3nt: TGTGCCAGCAGTCCACTCGACGGCTCAACTAATGAAAAACTGTTTTTT

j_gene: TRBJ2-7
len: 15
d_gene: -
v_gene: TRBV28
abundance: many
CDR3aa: CASSLRFGGSYEQYF
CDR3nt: TGTGCCAGCAGTTTGCGGTTTGGGGGGTCCTACGAGCAGTACTTC

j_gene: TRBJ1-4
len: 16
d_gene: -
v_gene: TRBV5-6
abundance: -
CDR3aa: CASSLAVSGAYEKLFF
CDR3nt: TGTGCCAGCAGCTTGGCCGTCTCAGGGGCCTATGAAAAACTGTTTTTT

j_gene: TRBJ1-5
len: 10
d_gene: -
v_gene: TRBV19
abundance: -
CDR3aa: CASHDQPQHF
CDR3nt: TGTGCCAGTCACGATCAGCCCCAGCATTTT